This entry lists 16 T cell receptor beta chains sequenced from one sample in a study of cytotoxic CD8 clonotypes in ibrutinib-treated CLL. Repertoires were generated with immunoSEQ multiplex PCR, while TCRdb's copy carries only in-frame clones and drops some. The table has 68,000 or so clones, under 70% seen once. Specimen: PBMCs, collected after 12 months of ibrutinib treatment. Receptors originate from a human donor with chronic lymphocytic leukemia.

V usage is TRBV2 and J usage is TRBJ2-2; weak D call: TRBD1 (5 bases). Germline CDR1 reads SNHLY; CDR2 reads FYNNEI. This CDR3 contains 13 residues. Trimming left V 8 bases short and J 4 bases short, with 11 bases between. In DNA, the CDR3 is TGTGCCAGCCAGCCCAGGGTCACCGGGGAGCTGTTTTTT. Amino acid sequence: CASQPRVTGELFF.

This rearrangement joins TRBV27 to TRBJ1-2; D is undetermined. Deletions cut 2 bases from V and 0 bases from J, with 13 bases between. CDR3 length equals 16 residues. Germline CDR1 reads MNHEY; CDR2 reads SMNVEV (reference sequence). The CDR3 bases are TGTGCCAGCAGTTTACAGGCCTCCGCTCCTAACTATGGCTACACCTTC. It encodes CASSLQASAPNYGYTF.

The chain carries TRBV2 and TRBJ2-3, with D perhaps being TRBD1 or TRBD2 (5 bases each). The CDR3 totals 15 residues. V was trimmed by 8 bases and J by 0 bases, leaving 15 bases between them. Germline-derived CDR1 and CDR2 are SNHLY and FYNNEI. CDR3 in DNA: TGTGCCAGCCAGACTACAGGCCTCAGCACAGATACGCAGTATTTT. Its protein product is CASQTTGLSTDTQYF. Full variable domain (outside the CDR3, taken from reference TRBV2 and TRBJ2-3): EPEVTQTPSHQVTQMGQEVILRCVPISNHLYFYWYRQILGQKVEFLVSFYNNEISEKSEIFDDQFSVERPDGSNFTLKIRSTKLEDSAMYFCASQTTGLSTDTQYFGPGTRLTVL.

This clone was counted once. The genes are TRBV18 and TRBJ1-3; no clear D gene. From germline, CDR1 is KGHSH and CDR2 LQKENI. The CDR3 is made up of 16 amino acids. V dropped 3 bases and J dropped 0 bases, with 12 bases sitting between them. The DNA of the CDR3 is TGTGCCAGCTCACCCGCGAGGATCACCTCTGGAAACACCATATATTTT. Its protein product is CASSPARITSGNTIYF.

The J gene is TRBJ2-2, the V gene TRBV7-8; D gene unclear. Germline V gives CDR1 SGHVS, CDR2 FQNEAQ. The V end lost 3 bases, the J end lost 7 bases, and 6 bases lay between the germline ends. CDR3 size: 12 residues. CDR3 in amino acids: CASSFPGGELFF. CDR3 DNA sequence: TGTGCCAGCAGCTTCCCGGGCGGGGAGCTGTTTTTT. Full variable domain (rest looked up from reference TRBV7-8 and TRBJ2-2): GAGVSQSPRYKVAKRGQDVALRCDPISGHVSLFWYQQALGQGPEFLTYFQNEAQLDKSGLPSDRFFAERPEGSVSTLKIQRTQQEDSAVYLCASSFPGGELFFGEGSRLTVL.

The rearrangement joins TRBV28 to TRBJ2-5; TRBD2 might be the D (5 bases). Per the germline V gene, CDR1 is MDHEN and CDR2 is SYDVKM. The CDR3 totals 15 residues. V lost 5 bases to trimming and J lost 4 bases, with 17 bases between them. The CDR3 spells CASSDTRGVVETQYF. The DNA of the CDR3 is TGTGCCAGCAGTGACACACGGGGAGTAGTAGAGACCCAGTACTTC.

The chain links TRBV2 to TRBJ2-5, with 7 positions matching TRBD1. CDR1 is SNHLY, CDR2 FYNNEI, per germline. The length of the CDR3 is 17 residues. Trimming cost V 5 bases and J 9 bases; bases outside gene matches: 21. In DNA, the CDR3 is TGTGCCAGCAGTCCTCCGCCCGGGACAGACCCACTGGTGGCCCAGTACTTC. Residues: CASSPPPGTDPLVAQYF. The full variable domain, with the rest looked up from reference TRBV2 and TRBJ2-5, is EPEVTQTPSHQVTQMGQEVILRCVPISNHLYFYWYRQILGQKVEFLVSFYNNEISEKSEIFDDQFSVERPDGSNFTLKIRSTKLEDSAMYFCASSPPPGTDPLVAQYFGPGTRLLVL.

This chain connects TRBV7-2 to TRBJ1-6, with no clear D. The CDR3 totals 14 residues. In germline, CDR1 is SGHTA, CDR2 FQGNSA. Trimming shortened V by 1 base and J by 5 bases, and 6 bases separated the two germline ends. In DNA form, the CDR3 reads TGTGCCAGCAGCTTAGAAGTCAATAATTCACCCCTCCACTTT. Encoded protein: CASSLEVNNSPLHF.

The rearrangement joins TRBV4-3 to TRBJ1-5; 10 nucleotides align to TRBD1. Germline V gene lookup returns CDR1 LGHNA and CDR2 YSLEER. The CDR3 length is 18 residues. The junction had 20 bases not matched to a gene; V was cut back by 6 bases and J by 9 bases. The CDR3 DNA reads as TGCGCCAGCAGTCGCCGGGACAGGGGATCCCCGGGCCGATGGCCCCAGCATTTT. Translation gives CASSRRDRGSPGRWPQHF.

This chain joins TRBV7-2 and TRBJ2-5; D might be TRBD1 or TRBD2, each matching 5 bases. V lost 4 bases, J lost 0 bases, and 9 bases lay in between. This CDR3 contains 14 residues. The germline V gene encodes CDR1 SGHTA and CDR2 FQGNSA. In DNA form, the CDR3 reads TGTGCCAGCAGCTCGAGGGGCAACCAAGAGACCCAGTACTTC. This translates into CASSSRGNQETQYF.

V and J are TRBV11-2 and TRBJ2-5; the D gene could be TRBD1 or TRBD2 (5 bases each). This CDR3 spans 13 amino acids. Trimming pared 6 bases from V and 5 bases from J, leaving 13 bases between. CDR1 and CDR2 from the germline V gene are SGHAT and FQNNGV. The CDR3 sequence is CASSIDRGETQYF. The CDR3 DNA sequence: TGTGCCAGCAGTATAGACAGAGGGGAGACCCAGTACTTC.

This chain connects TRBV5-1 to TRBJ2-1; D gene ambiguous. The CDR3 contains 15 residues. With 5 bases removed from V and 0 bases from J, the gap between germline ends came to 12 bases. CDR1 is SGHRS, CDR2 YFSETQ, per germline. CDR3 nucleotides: TGCGCCAGCAGACGAGTTCCGGGCTCCTACAATGAGCAGTTCTTC. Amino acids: CASRRVPGSYNEQFF.

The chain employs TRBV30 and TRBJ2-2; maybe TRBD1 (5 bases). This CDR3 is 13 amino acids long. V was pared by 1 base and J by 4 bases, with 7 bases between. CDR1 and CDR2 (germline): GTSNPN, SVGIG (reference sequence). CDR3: CAWSAGATGELFF. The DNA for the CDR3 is TGTGCCTGGAGTGCTGGGGCCACCGGGGAGCTGTTTTTT.

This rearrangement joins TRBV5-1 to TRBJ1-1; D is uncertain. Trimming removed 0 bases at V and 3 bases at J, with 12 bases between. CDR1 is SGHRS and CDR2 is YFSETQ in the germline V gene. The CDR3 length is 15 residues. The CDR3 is CASSLARGLDTEAFF. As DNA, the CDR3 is TGCGCCAGCAGCTTGGCCCGTGGGTTGGACACTGAAGCTTTCTTT.

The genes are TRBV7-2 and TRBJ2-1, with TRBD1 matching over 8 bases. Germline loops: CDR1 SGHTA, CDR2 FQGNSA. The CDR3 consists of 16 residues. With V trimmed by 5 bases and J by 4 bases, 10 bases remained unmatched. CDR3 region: CASSRLRDRSYNEQFF. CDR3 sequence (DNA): TGTGCCAGCAGCCGCTTACGGGACAGGAGTTACAATGAGCAGTTCTTC.

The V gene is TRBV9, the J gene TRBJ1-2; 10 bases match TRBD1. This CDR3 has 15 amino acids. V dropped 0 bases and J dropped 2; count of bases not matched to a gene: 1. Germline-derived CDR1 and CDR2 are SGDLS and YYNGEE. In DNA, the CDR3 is TGTGCCAGCAGCGTAGCGGGACAGGGGAACTATGGCTACACCTTC. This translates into CASSVAGQGNYGYTF.